These 29 T cell receptor beta chains originate from one sample sequenced in a study of metastatic and nonmetastatic thyroid tumors. Via MiXCR, TCRdb re-called the PCR reads. Of about 31,000 clones listed, about 20% are singletons. Patients were all untreated before their thyroid surgery. Sequencing was done on a sample of blood. All receptors derive from a female donor with papillary thyroid cancer or a benign thyroid nodule (not recorded which). Some clones in this sample may be carry-over from other donors' samples.

The chain combines TRBV5-4 with TRBJ2-3, with 11 bases matching TRBD2. Per the germline V gene, CDR1 is SGHNT and CDR2 is YYREEE (reference sequence). CDR3 length: 17 amino acids. Trimming removed 0 bases from V and 4 bases from J; junction bases left unmatched: 7. Written as DNA, the CDR3 is TGTGCCAGCAGCTTGGGGTTAGCGGGGGGGATGGCAGATACGCAGTATTTT. This gives the protein CASSLGLAGGMADTQYF.

This clone was seen many times. With a much larger clone just one base away, this may be a read error. This chain connects TRBV9 to TRBJ1-2, with unresolved D. Trimming removed 4 bases from V and 4 bases from J, with 5 bases in between. The length of the CDR3 is 11 residues. From germline, CDR1 is SGDLS and CDR2 YYNGEE. The CDR3, as DNA: TGTGCCAGCAGCAATAGCTATGGCTACACCTTC. This codes for CASSNSYGYTF. The full variable domain, rest sourced from reference TRBV9 and TRBJ1-2, is DSGVTQTPKHLITATGQRVTLRCSPRSGDLSVYWYQQSLDQGLQFLIQYYNGEERAKGNILERFSAQQFPDLHSELNLSSLELGDSALYFCASSNSYGYTFGSGTRLTVV.

This clone was seen just once. The chain recombines TRBV20-1 with TRBJ2-1, with TRBD2 matching over 11 bases. CDR1 is DFQATT and CDR2 is SNEGSKA in the germline V gene (reference sequence). V was pared by 3 bases and J by 5 bases, with 6 bases of the junction left unmatched. There are 15 residues in the CDR3. CDR3 bases: TGCAGTGCTAGTTCTAGCGGGAGGTCAAACAATGAGCAGTTCTTC. It encodes CSASSSGRSNNEQFF.

This clone showed up many times. The chain couples TRBV15 to TRBJ2-3; 8 bases map to TRBD2. There are 16 residues in the CDR3. V lost 0 bases and J lost 2; bases outside the gene matches: 4. CDR1 is LNHNV, CDR2 YYDKDF, per germline (reference sequence). The CDR3 nucleotides are TGTGCCACCAGCAGAGAGGCGGGGGGTACCACAGATACGCAGTATTTT. This translates into CATSREAGGTTDTQYF.

This clone occurred a few times. One junction end disagrees with the germline gene, perhaps due to a read error. This CDR3 is CASILNNYGYTF. The CDR3 nucleotides read TGCGCCAGCATCTTAAATAACTATGGCTACACCTTC. The genes are TRBV6-1 and TRBJ1-2; D unclear. This CDR3 has 12 amino acids. The germline gives CDR1 MNHNS, CDR2 SASEGT.

This clone was seen many times. The chain has TRBV5-1 and TRBJ2-7, with D uncertain. The CDR3 runs 16 residues. CDR1 is SGHRS and CDR2 is YFSETQ in the germline V gene. The V end lost 0 bases, the J end lost 2 bases, and 15 bases lay between the germline ends. The CDR3 region has the DNA TGCGCCAGCAGCTTGGTGCGGACCTCAGTCCCCTACGAGCAGTACTTC. This codes for CASSLVRTSVPYEQYF.

This clone has ten or more counts. The chain has TRBV2 and TRBJ2-2; 7 nucleotides agree with TRBD2. Per germline, CDR1 SNHLY and CDR2 FYNNEI. V was pared by 3 bases and J by 1 base, with 5 bases of the junction left unmatched. The CDR3 contains 16 residues. The CDR3 DNA reads TGTGCCAGCAGTGATCGGTCGGGGGGGAACACCGGGGAGCTGTTTTTT. Its translation: CASSDRSGGNTGELFF.

This clone has at least ten counts. This chain connects TRBV9 to TRBJ2-1; TRBD1 aligns across 7 bases. This CDR3 has 16 residues. V trimming: 0 bases; J trimming: 0 bases; junction bases outside the gene matches: 3. Looked up from germline, CDR1 is SGDLS and CDR2 is YYNGEE. Here the CDR3 DNA reads TGTGCCAGCAGCGTAGAGGGGGCCAGCTCCTACAATGAGCAGTTCTTC. This gives the protein CASSVEGASSYNEQFF.

The rearrangement links TRBV5-4 to TRBJ2-7, with unresolved D. The CDR3 extends over 13 amino acids. CDR1 and CDR2 (germline): SGHNT, YYREEE (reference sequence). The V end lost 1 base, the J end lost 3 bases, and 8 bases lay between the germline ends. CDR3 region: CASSLKPNYEQYF. The CDR3 DNA follows: TGTGCCAGCAGCTTGAAACCCAACTACGAGCAGTACTTC.

V is TRBV6-2 or TRBV6-3 and J is TRBJ1-5, with D uncertain. V was clipped by 5 bases and J by 6 bases, with 14 bases between them. Germline values: CDR1 MNHEY, CDR2 SVGEGT. The CDR3 is 14 residues long. CDR3 amino acids: CASSKDMAGQPQHF. The CDR3 nucleotides read TGTGCCAGCAGTAAAGACATGGCGGGTCAGCCCCAGCATTTT.

In this sample, this clone turned up many times. Being one base from a much bigger clone, this may be a read error. The rearrangement links TRBV27 to TRBJ1-1; D is ambiguous. The V gene's germline CDR1 is MNHEY and CDR2 SMNVEV (reference sequence). CDR3 length: 13 residues. In DNA form, the CDR3 reads TGTGCCAGCAGTTTCGGGGAGAACGCTGAAGCTTTCTTT. This encodes CASSFGENAEAFF.

This clone was detected a few times. A much larger clonotype is one base distant, so this may be a read error. V gene TRBV3-1 combines with J gene TRBJ1-1; D is unresolved. CDR1 is LGHDT, CDR2 YNNKEL, per germline (reference sequence). V gave up 4 bases and J gave up 2 bases, with 8 bases separating them. This CDR3 is built from 13 residues. This CDR3 is CASSRVGNTEAFF. CDR3 nucleotide sequence: TGTGCCAGCAGCCGAGTGGGTAACACTGAAGCTTTCTTT.

This clone was seen more than once but under ten times. The V and J genes are TRBV6-6 and TRBJ2-1; either TRBD1 or TRBD2 may supply D (5 bases each). The V gene's germline CDR1 is MNHNY and CDR2 SVGAGI (reference sequence). The V end was cut by 0 bases, the J end by 8 bases, with 8 bases between. CDR3 size: 13 residues. In DNA, the CDR3 is TGTGCCAGCAGTTACTCGAGAGGGGATGAGCAGTTCTTC. This gives the protein CASSYSRGDEQFF.

This chain connects TRBV6-1 to TRBJ1-6; tentative D call: TRBD1 (6 bases). The length of the CDR3 is 12 residues. The V end was cut by 5 bases, the J end by 11 bases, with 10 bases between. Germline assignment: CDR1 MNHNS and CDR2 SASEGT. CDR3 in amino acids: CASSPTGAPLHF. The CDR3 DNA follows: TGTGCCAGCAGTCCGACAGGAGCACCCCTCCACTTT.

This clone has just a few counts. The CDR3 protein is CASSLSGVTGELFF. CDR3 DNA: TGTGCCAGCAGCCTTAGCGGGGTCACCGGGGAGCTGTTTTTT. The gene calls are TRBV6-1 and TRBJ2-2; TRBD2 agrees at 8 bases. This CDR3 contains 14 residues. Trimming took 6 bases from V and 4 from J; bases not matched to a gene: 4. CDR1 is MNHNS and CDR2 is SASEGT in the germline V gene.

This clone qualifies as medium-sized (0.01 to 0.1%). V usage is TRBV2 and J usage is TRBJ1-2; possible D gene TRBD1, 5 bases. Germline V gives CDR1 SNHLY, CDR2 FYNNEI. There are 14 residues in the CDR3. V dropped 7 bases and J dropped 0 bases, with 12 bases sitting between them. CDR3 residues: CASNRDRTNYGYTF. CDR3 coding DNA: TGTGCCAGCAATAGGGACCGAACTAACTATGGCTACACCTTC.

This clone was seen many times. This rearrangement joins TRBV7-9 to TRBJ2-3; 8 bases fit TRBD2. Germline V CDR1 and CDR2: SEHNR, FQNEAQ (reference sequence). V was pared by 8 bases and J by 6 bases, with 7 bases of the junction left unmatched. This CDR3 has 13 residues. CDR3 DNA: TGTGCCAGCTTCGGGGGGGCAATGGATACGCAGTATTTT. This codes for CASFGGAMDTQYF.

This clone appeared a few times. The chain combines TRBV28 with TRBJ2-1, with D possibly matching TRBD2 (6 bases). In germline, CDR1 is MDHEN, CDR2 SYDVKM. The CDR3 runs to 14 residues. The V gene lost 7 bases and the J gene lost 2 bases, with 12 bases spanning the gap. This CDR3 reads CASIGGTTYNEQFF. CDR3 coding DNA: TGTGCCAGCATTGGCGGGACCACCTACAATGAGCAGTTCTTC.

This clone was found a few times. The chain carries TRBV28 and TRBJ2-7, with TRBD2 matching over 14 bases. Germline CDR1 MDHEN, CDR2 SYDVKM. The CDR3 spans 15 residues. V gave up 7 bases and J gave up 4 bases; unmatched junction bases: 6. This chain's CDR3 is CASTSGTSGSYEQYF. The CDR3 region has the DNA TGTGCCAGCACATCAGGGACTAGCGGGAGTTACGAGCAGTACTTC.

This clone has ten or more counts. This chain joins TRBV7-8 and TRBJ1-3; D ambiguous. Trimming removed 7 bases from V and 2 bases from J, with 3 bases in between. CDR3 length: 11 amino acids. Germline CDR1 is SGHVS and CDR2 is FQNEAQ. The CDR3 sequence: CASTAGNTIYF. As DNA, the CDR3 is TGTGCCAGCACCGCTGGAAACACCATATATTTT. Variable domain in full (rest from reference TRBV7-8 and TRBJ1-3): GAGVSQSPRYKVAKRGQDVALRCDPISGHVSLFWYQQALGQGPEFLTYFQNEAQLDKSGLPSDRFFAERPEGSVSTLKIQRTQQEDSAVYLCASTAGNTIYFGEGSWLTVV.

As for this clone: One end of the junction does not line up with germline, which may come from a read error. The gene calls are TRBV20-1 and TRBJ2-7; no reliable D call. This CDR3 is built from 13 residues. CDR1 is DFQATT, CDR2 SNEGSKA, per germline (reference sequence). The CDR3 reads CSASPLTHYEQYF. The DNA of the CDR3 is TGCAGCGCTAGTCCCCTCACCCACTACGAGCAGTACTTC.

Relative to its sample, this clone is medium-sized. This rearrangement joins TRBV6-2 or TRBV6-3 to TRBJ2-1, with 8 nucleotides matching TRBD1. This CDR3 is built from 15 residues. Germline V gives CDR1 MNHEY, CDR2 SVGEGT. V was pared by 6 bases and J by 3 bases, with 7 bases of the junction left unmatched. This CDR3 is CASRLQGEGYNEQFF. The CDR3, as DNA: TGTGCCAGCAGACTACAGGGGGAAGGCTACAATGAGCAGTTCTTC.

This clone was picked up many times. The V and J genes are TRBV7-9 and TRBJ1-2; D remains unclear. V was clipped by 1 base and J by 6 bases, with 9 bases between them. Germline V gene sequence: CDR1 SEHNR, CDR2 FQNEAQ (reference sequence). The CDR3 consists of 13 residues. CDR3 region: CASSLGLENGYTF. The CDR3 DNA reads TGTGCCAGCAGCTTAGGATTGGAGAATGGCTACACCTTC.

This clone was found many times. The V call is TRBV6-1, the J call TRBJ1-2; D is undetermined. Trimming took 7 bases from V and 8 from J, leaving 14 bases between them. CDR1 and CDR2 (germline): MNHNS, SASEGT. The CDR3 extends over 12 amino acids. The CDR3 sequence: CASTLDLYGYTF. In DNA form, the CDR3 reads TGTGCCAGCACCCTAGACTTATACGGCTACACCTTC.

This clone was observed at least ten times. The CDR3 DNA reads as TGCGCCAGCAGCTTGGTGGGACTAGCGGGGGGAAACTACGAGCAGTACTTC. Encoded protein: CASSLVGLAGGNYEQYF. The chain couples TRBV5-1 to TRBJ2-7, with 15 bases matching TRBD2. Germline lookup yields CDR1 SGHRS and CDR2 YFSETQ. Trimming took 0 bases from V and 3 from J; bases not matched to a gene: 4. The CDR3 covers 17 residues.

This clone has a count of ten or more. The chain combines TRBV5-1 with TRBJ2-3; the D call may be TRBD1 or TRBD2 (5 bases each). The CDR3 totals 15 residues. CDR1 SGHRS and CDR2 YFSETQ come from the germline V gene. Between the trimmed V and J ends, which lost 2 bases and 6 bases, there was a span of 16 bases. In DNA, the CDR3 is TGCGCCAGCAGCTTTCAAACACCTGAGGGGGATACGCAGTATTTT. This translates into CASSFQTPEGDTQYF.

The table lists this clone with many counts. For the CDR3, the DNA is TGCGCCAGCAGCCAAGGGGCGTTGGACAGGGGGGACTATGGCTACACCTTC. Translation gives CASSQGALDRGDYGYTF. The chain recombines TRBV4-1 with TRBJ1-2, with 10 bases identical to TRBD1. The CDR3 extends over 17 amino acids. Trimming cost V 1 base and J 3 bases; bases outside gene matches: 8. Germline CDR1 reads MGHRA; CDR2 reads YSYEKL.

The chain recombines TRBV9 with TRBJ1-1; D is unclear. The CDR3 covers 15 residues. V was trimmed by 2 bases and J by 1 base, leaving 12 bases between them. Germline CDR1 reads SGDLS; CDR2 reads YYNGEE. The CDR3 is CASSVEFTGNTEAFF. The DNA for the CDR3 is TGTGCCAGCAGCGTGGAATTTACCGGGAACACTGAAGCTTTCTTT.

This clone appeared many times. The chain carries TRBV5-5 and TRBJ2-7; the match to TRBD1 covers 8 bases. The germline CDR1 and CDR2 sequences are SGHKS and YYEKEE (reference sequence). The CDR3 sequence is 14 residues long. V dropped 4 bases and J dropped 4; count of bases not matched to a gene: 7. The CDR3 nucleotides are TGTGCCAGCAGCCCCGGGACAGGCCAATACGAGCAGTACTTC. Its translation is CASSPGTGQYEQYF.